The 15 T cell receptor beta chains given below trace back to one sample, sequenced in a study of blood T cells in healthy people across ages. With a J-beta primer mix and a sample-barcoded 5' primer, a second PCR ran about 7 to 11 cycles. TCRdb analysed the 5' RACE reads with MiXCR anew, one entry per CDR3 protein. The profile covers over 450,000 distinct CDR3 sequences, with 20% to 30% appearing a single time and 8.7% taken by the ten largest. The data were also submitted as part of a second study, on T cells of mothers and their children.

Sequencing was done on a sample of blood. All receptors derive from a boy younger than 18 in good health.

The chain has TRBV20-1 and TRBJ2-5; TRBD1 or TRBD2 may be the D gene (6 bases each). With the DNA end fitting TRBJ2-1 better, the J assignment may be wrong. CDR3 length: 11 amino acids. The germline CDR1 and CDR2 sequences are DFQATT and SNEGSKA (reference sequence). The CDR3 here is CSAIRQEGQFF. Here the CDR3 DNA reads TGCAGTGCTATTCGACAGGAGGGGCAGTTCTTC.

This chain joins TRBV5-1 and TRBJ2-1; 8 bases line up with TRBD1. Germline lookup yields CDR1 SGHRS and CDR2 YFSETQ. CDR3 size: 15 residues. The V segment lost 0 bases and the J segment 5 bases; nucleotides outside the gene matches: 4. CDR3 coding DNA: TGCGCCAGCAGCTTGGGACAGGGGAAGCACAATGAGCAGTTCTTC. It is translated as CASSLGQGKHNEQFF.

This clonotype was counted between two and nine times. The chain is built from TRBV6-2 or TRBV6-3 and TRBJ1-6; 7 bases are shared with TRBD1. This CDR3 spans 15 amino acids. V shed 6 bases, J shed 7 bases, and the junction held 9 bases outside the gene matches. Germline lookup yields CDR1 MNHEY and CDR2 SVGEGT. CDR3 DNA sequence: TGTGCCAGCAGACACCGGGACAGAATAAATTCACCCCTCCACTTT. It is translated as CASRHRDRINSPLHF.

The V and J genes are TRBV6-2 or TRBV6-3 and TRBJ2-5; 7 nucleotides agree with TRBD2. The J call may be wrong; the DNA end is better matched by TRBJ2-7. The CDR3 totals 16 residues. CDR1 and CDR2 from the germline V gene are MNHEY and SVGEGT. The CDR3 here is CASSWRPGGNSYEQYF. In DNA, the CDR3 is TGTGCCAGCAGTTGGAGACCGGGAGGTAACTCCTACGAGCAGTACTTC.

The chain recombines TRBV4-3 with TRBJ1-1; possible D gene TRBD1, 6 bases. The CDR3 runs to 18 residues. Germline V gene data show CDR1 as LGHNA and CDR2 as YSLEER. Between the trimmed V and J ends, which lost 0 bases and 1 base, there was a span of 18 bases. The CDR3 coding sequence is TGCGCCAGCAGCCAAGATAAGGCGACCGGGACACCGAACACTGAAGCTTTCTTT. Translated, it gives CASSQDKATGTPNTEAFF.

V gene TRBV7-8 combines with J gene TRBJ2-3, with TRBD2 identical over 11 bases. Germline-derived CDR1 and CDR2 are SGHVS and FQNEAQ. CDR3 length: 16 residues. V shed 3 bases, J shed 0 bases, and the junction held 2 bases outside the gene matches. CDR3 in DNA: TGTGCCAGCAGCTTCGGGACTAGCGGAAGCACAGATACGCAGTATTTT. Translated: CASSFGTSGSTDTQYF.

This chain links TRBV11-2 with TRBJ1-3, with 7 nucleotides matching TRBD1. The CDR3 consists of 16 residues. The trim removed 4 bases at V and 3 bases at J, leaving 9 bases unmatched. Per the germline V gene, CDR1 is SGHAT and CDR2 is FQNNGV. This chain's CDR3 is CASSSIAGQYGNTIYF. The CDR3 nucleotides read TGTGCCAGCAGCTCCATAGCGGGACAGTATGGAAACACCATATATTTT.

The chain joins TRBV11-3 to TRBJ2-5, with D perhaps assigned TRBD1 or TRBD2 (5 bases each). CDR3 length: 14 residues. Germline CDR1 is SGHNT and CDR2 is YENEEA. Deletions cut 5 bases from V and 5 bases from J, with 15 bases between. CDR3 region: CASSPSRAPETQYF. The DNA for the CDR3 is TGTGCCAGCAGCCCTAGCAGGGCCCCGGAGACCCAGTACTTC.

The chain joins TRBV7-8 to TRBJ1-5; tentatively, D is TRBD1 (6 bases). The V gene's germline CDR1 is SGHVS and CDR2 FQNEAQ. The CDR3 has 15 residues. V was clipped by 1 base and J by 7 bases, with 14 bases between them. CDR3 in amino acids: CASSLDQGLGQPQHF. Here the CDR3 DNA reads TGTGCCAGCAGCTTAGACCAGGGGTTAGGACAGCCCCAGCATTTT.

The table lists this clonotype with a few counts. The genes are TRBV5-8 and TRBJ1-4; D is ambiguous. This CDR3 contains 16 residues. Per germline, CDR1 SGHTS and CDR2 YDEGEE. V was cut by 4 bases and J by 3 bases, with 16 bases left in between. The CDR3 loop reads CASSLGSGSANEKLFF. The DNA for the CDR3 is TGTGCCAGCAGCCTGGGGAGTGGCAGTGCTAATGAAAAACTGTTTTTT.

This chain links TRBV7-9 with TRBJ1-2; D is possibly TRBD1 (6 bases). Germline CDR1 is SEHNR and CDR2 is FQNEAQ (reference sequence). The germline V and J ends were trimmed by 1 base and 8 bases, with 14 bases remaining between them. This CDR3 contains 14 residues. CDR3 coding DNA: TGTGCCAGCAGCTTAGTAGGGGGGGATGGCGGCTACACCTTC. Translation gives CASSLVGGDGGYTF.

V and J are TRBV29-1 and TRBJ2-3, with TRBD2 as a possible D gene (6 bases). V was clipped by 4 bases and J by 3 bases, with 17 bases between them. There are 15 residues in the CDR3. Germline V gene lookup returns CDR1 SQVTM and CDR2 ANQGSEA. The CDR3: CSVAPPSGLTDTQYF. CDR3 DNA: TGCAGCGTTGCCCCGCCCAGCGGGTTGACAGATACGCAGTATTTT.

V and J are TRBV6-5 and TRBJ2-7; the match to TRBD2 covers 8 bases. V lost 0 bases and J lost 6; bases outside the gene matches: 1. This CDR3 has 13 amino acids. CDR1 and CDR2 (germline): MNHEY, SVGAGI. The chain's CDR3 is CASSYSSGAEQYF. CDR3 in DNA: TGTGCCAGCAGTTACTCTAGCGGGGCCGAGCAGTACTTC.

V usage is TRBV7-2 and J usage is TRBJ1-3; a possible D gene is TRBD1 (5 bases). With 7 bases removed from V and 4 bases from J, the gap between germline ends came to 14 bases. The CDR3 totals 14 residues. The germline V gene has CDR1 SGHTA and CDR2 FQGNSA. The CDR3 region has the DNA TGTGCCAGCACCGAACAGGCCCTCGGAAACACCATATATTTT. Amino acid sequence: CASTEQALGNTIYF.

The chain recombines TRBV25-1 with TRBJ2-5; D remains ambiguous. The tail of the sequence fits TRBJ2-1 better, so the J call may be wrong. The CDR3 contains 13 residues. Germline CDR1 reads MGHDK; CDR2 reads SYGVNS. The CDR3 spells CASSDRRRNEQFF. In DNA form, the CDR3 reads TGTGCCAGCAGTGATCGTCGGCGCAATGAGCAGTTCTTC.